This T cell receptor beta chain was retrieved from a study of CD8 T cells in ankylosing spondylitis. Overall study results and limits: Fewer than 10 highly homologous variants made up a TCR beta motif that seemed to typify ankylosing spondylitis blood. From matched ankylosing spondylitis synovial fluid, disease-linked clones were reportedly recovered at significantly enriched levels.

About this clonotype itself: Its antigen is unidentified.

Quantitative 5'-RACE was performed with molecular barcodes, and it yielded the TCR beta libraries. TCRdb redid the calling of the 5' RACE reads with MiXCR, one entry per CDR3 protein. The repertoire consists of over 600,000 distinct CDR3 sequences, with under 20% occurring once and the leading ten covering approximately 18%. There are 15 residues in the CDR3. V gave up 5 bases and J gave up 2 bases; unmatched junction bases: 7. Germline V CDR1 and CDR2: SGHTA, FQGNSA. The receptor's source is a male donor with ankylosing spondylitis. The source material was blood, either unsorted or a sorted T cell fraction (not recorded which). The genes are TRBV7-2 and TRBJ2-3, with TRBD2 matching over 7 bases. The CDR3 DNA reads as TGTGCCAGCAGCAAGATAGCGGGTATCACAGATACGCAGTATTTT. It translates to CASSKIAGITDTQYF.